Each of the 28 T cell receptor beta chains below was sequenced from the same sample in a study of shared clonotypes between healthy human individuals. Data came from immunoSEQ multiplex PCR; TCRdb stores just in-frame clones and leaves some out. The sample holds 950,000 to 1,100,000 clones; under 80% are singletons and the top ten take about 1.5%. The sample was memory CD4+ T cells sorted from blood. The subset is: CD45RA-negative fraction. Every receptor here comes from a man aged 18 to 35 in good health.

The genes are TRBV7-2 and TRBJ1-2, with 10 positions matching TRBD1. Germline trimming cut 5 bases from V and 7 bases from J; bases unmatched to any gene: 7. This CDR3 has 14 residues. Germline V gene sequence: CDR1 SGHTA, CDR2 FQGNSA. Here the CDR3 reads CASSPGQGRSGYTF. DNA of the CDR3: TGTGCCAGCAGCCCGGGACAGGGGAGGTCTGGCTACACCTTC. Drawing the rest from reference TRBV7-2 and TRBJ1-2, the complete variable domain is GAGVSQSPSNKVTEKGKDVELRCDPISGHTALYWYRQSLGQGLEFLIYFQGNSAPDKSGLPSDRFSAERTGGSVSTLTIQRTQQEDSAVYLCASSPGQGRSGYTFGSGTRLTVV.

The rearrangement uses TRBV5-8 and TRBJ2-2, with D perhaps TRBD1 or TRBD2 (5 bases each). The CDR3 extends over 15 amino acids. V lost 2 bases and J lost 7, with 15 bases in between. Germline CDR1 and CDR2: SGHTS and YDEGEE. In DNA form, the CDR3 reads TGTGCCAGCAGCTTTGAGGGGCGCCGGGGCGGGGAGCTGTTTTTT. This encodes CASSFEGRRGGELFF.

This clone turned up a few times. V usage is TRBV27 and J usage is TRBJ1-2, with D possibly matching TRBD1 (5 bases). Germline values: CDR1 MNHEY, CDR2 SMNVEV (reference sequence). The germline V and J ends were trimmed by 8 bases and 4 bases, with 17 bases remaining between them. The CDR3 is 14 residues long. The CDR3 DNA sequence: TGTGCCAGCCCCAGGGCTCTGGACGTCTATGGCTACACCTTC. Residues: CASPRALDVYGYTF.

The chain uses TRBV19 and TRBJ1-2; the match to TRBD1 covers 7 bases. J lost 2 bases, V lost 4 bases, and 10 bases had no gene match. Per the germline V gene, CDR1 is LNHDA and CDR2 is SQIVND (reference sequence). The CDR3 has 16 residues. DNA for the CDR3: TGTGCCAGTAGTAGACCCTCGACAGGGAGCAACTATGGCTACACCTTC. Translation gives CASSRPSTGSNYGYTF.

The genes are TRBV28 and TRBJ1-1; D uncertain. Trimming pared 6 bases from V and 0 bases from J, leaving 14 bases between. Germline V gene sequence: CDR1 MDHEN, CDR2 SYDVKM. The CDR3 sequence is 15 residues long. DNA for the CDR3: TGTGCCAGCAGCCGGCCCCGGGCCCTGAACACTGAAGCTTTCTTT. As protein: CASSRPRALNTEAFF.

In this sample, this clone turned up a few times. The rearrangement uses TRBV7-9 and TRBJ2-5, with TRBD1 as a possible D gene (6 bases). CDR3 length: 17 amino acids. Germline lookup yields CDR1 SEHNR and CDR2 FQNEAQ (reference sequence). Trimming left V 5 bases short and J 2 bases short, with 21 bases between. CDR3 amino acids: CASSHSKTGLLQETQYF. CDR3 DNA: TGTGCCAGCAGCCACTCCAAAACAGGGCTTTTACAAGAGACCCAGTACTTC.

The V call is TRBV27, the J call TRBJ1-6; TRBD1 might be the D (5 bases). The V and J ends lost 7 bases and 5 bases respectively, with 12 bases between them. CDR1 and CDR2 from the germline V gene are MNHEY and SMNVEV (reference sequence). CDR3 length: 14 amino acids. The CDR3 DNA reads TGTGCCAGCACGGTCGGCAGGGATAATTCACCCCTCCACTTT. Amino acid sequence: CASTVGRDNSPLHF.

The table lists this clone with many counts. The chain links TRBV7-2 to TRBJ2-2; unclear D gene. V dropped 3 bases and J dropped 5 bases, with 10 bases sitting between them. This CDR3 is built from 14 residues. Germline lookup yields CDR1 SGHTA and CDR2 FQGNSA. The CDR3 spells CASSFPGATGELFF. The CDR3 DNA reads TGTGCCAGCAGCTTCCCAGGAGCGACCGGGGAGCTGTTTTTT.

This chain joins TRBV2 and TRBJ2-1; 14 bases fit TRBD2. V lost 6 bases to trimming and J lost 7 bases; unmatched junction nucleotides: 5. The V gene's germline CDR1 is SNHLY and CDR2 FYNNEI. The length of the CDR3 is 15 residues. As DNA, the CDR3 is TGTGCCAGCAGGGCCGGGACTAGCGGGAGTAATGAGCAGTTCTTC. Amino acid sequence: CASRAGTSGSNEQFF.

The rearrangement links TRBV18 to TRBJ2-7; D ambiguous. With 0 bases removed from V and 1 base from J, the gap between germline ends came to 4 bases. The CDR3 is 13 residues long. CDR1 is KGHSH, CDR2 LQKENI, per germline. In DNA form, the CDR3 reads TGTGCCAGCTCACCACCGATATCCTACGAGCAGTACTTC. Translation gives CASSPPISYEQYF.

The genes are TRBV29-1 and TRBJ2-1, with no clear D. Germline lookup yields CDR1 SQVTM and CDR2 ANQGSEA. This CDR3 has 15 residues. V was pared by 4 bases and J by 2 bases, with 15 bases between. The CDR3: CSVGTSTYTYNEQFF. CDR3 nucleotide sequence: TGCAGCGTTGGGACCTCTACATACACCTACAATGAGCAGTTCTTC.

A word on this clone: The germline gene is not matched at one end of the junction; a read error may be the cause. The V call is TRBV7-2, the J call TRBJ2-7; 11 bases line up with TRBD2. CDR3 length: 15 residues. The germline V gene encodes CDR1 SGHTA and CDR2 FQGNSA. CDR3 sequence reads: CASSGPGTSGYVQYF. Written as DNA, the CDR3 is TGTGCCAGCAGCGGACCTGGGACTAGCGGTTACGTGCAGTACTTC.

The rearrangement links TRBV18 to TRBJ1-2, with TRBD1 matching over 10 bases. V lost 8 bases and J lost 8; bases outside the gene matches: 8. CDR1 and CDR2 (germline): KGHSH, LQKENI. The CDR3 has 13 amino acids. The CDR3 DNA is TGTGCCAGCACCGCCGGGACAGGGGAGGGCTACACCTTC. It codes for CASTAGTGEGYTF.

There are a few counts of this clone. This chain joins TRBV27 and TRBJ2-3; perhaps TRBD1 as D (7 bases). In germline, CDR1 is MNHEY, CDR2 SMNVEV (reference sequence). V was clipped by 0 bases and J by 5 bases, with 12 bases between them. The CDR3 totals 15 residues. The CDR3 DNA reads TGTGCCAGCAGTTTATCTCTCCAGGGGGGAGATACGCAGTATTTT. Translating gives CASSLSLQGGDTQYF.

This clone was counted a single time. This chain uses TRBV7-2 with TRBJ2-7; 9 bases match TRBD2. This CDR3 has 15 residues. V was pared by 1 base and J by 5 bases, with 6 bases of the junction left unmatched. CDR1 and CDR2 (germline): SGHTA, FQGNSA. The CDR3 bases are TGTGCCAGCAGCTTAGAGGGACTAGCTACCCACGAGCAGTACTTC. Amino acids: CASSLEGLATHEQYF.

The sample holds one count of this clone. The CDR3: CASSVRLGGSTDTQYF. CDR3 DNA sequence: TGTGCCAGCAGCGTACGACTAGGGGGGAGCACAGATACGCAGTATTTT. The genes are TRBV7-2 and TRBJ2-3; possibly TRBD1 or TRBD2 for D (6 bases each). The CDR3 contains 16 residues. V was clipped by 5 bases and J by 0 bases, with 15 bases between them. Germline CDR1 reads SGHTA; CDR2 reads FQGNSA.

The chain recombines TRBV27 with TRBJ2-7, with 8 bases identical to TRBD1. The J segment lost 4 bases and the V segment lost 7 bases, leaving 15 bases of the junction unmatched. This CDR3 comprises 16 residues. Germline CDR1 MNHEY, CDR2 SMNVEV (reference sequence). CDR3: CASTNGWTGRLYEQYF. The CDR3 nucleotides read TGTGCCAGCACAAACGGGTGGACAGGGCGGTTATACGAGCAGTACTTC.

The chain couples TRBV7-8 to TRBJ1-5; D perhaps matches TRBD1 (5 bases). The germline V gene encodes CDR1 SGHVS and CDR2 FQNEAQ. V was trimmed by 0 bases and J by 2 bases, leaving 8 bases between them. CDR3 length equals 15 residues. The CDR3 DNA reads TGTGCCAGCAGCTTAGCTGCGGGGGGCAATCAGCCCCAGCATTTT. It encodes CASSLAAGGNQPQHF.

The J gene is TRBJ2-7, the V gene TRBV5-4; TRBD1 matches at 7 bases. The CDR3 covers 13 residues. The trim removed 4 bases at V and 2 bases at J, leaving 3 bases unmatched. Germline V gene sequence: CDR1 SGHNT, CDR2 YYREEE (reference sequence). CDR3 residues: CASSPGTAYEQYF. CDR3 coding DNA: TGTGCCAGCAGCCCCGGGACAGCCTACGAGCAGTACTTC.

The chain links TRBV30 to TRBJ1-2; no reliable D call. The CDR3 totals 13 residues. V lost 2 bases to trimming and J lost 0 bases, with 7 bases between them. The germline gives CDR1 GTSNPN, CDR2 SVGIG (reference sequence). The CDR3 DNA sequence: TGTGCCTGGAGTTACAGAGCTAACTATGGCTACACCTTC. Amino acids: CAWSYRANYGYTF.

This clone has a handful of counts. This chain links TRBV7-9 with TRBJ1-1, with D unresolved. The germline V and J ends were trimmed by 1 base and 11 bases, with 14 bases remaining between them. This CDR3 contains 13 residues. Germline values: CDR1 SEHNR, CDR2 FQNEAQ (reference sequence). CDR3 sequence: CASSLEASSRAFF. The CDR3 nucleotides read TGTGCCAGCAGCTTAGAAGCGTCAAGCAGGGCTTTCTTT.

The chain has TRBV5-4 and TRBJ2-1; no firm D call. The V end lost 2 bases, the J end lost 10 bases, and 13 bases lay between the germline ends. Germline V gene sequence: CDR1 SGHNT, CDR2 YYREEE (reference sequence). The CDR3 runs to 13 residues. The CDR3 is CASSFPPNGEQFF. CDR3 nucleotides: TGTGCCAGCAGCTTTCCCCCTAATGGGGAGCAGTTCTTC.

The chain links TRBV11-3 to TRBJ2-3; TRBD1 is a possible D gene (6 bases). The CDR3 is made up of 16 amino acids. V lost 6 bases and J lost 4, with 20 bases in between. Germline lookup yields CDR1 SGHNT and CDR2 YENEEA. CDR3 DNA: TGTGCCAGCAGGGGCCCTCGCCAGGGGTACCCAGATACGCAGTATTTT. This translates into CASRGPRQGYPDTQYF. The full variable domain, in which reference TRBV11-3 and TRBJ2-3 provide the parts outside the CDR3, is EAGVVQSPRYKIIEKKQPVAFWCNPISGHNTLYWYLQNLGQGPELLIRYENEEAVDDSQLPKDRFSAERLKGVDSTLKIQPAELGDSAVYLCASRGPRQGYPDTQYFGPGTRLTVL.

The chain is built from TRBV4-3 and TRBJ2-7, with 9 positions matching TRBD1. V lost 3 bases to trimming and J lost 0 bases; unmatched junction nucleotides: 3. Germline-derived CDR1 and CDR2 are LGHNA and YSLEER. The CDR3 runs 15 residues. The CDR3: CASSQETGGSYEQYF. The CDR3 DNA reads as TGCGCCAGCAGCCAGGAGACAGGGGGCTCCTACGAGCAGTACTTC.

This chain links TRBV10-1 with TRBJ2-2; D not certain. Germline loops: CDR1 WNHNN, CDR2 SYGVQD (reference sequence). This CDR3 comprises 15 residues. Trimming removed 2 bases from V and 3 bases from J, with 10 bases in between. The CDR3 coding sequence is TGCGCCAGCAGTGAGAATTTTGGGTACACCGGGGAGCTGTTTTTT. This sequence encodes CASSENFGYTGELFF.

The V call is TRBV4-3, the J call TRBJ2-3; possible D gene TRBD1, 5 bases. Trimming removed 5 bases at V and 3 bases at J, with 18 bases between. The CDR3 is made up of 16 amino acids. CDR1 LGHNA and CDR2 YSLEER come from the germline V gene. As DNA, the CDR3 is TGCGCCAGCAGCTCAGGGCCGCTATTCTCGACAGATACGCAGTATTTT. Translating gives CASSSGPLFSTDTQYF.

The gene calls are TRBV10-3 and TRBJ2-2, with TRBD2 matching 7 bases. The CDR3 covers 17 residues. The V gene end was trimmed by 5 bases and the J gene end by 2 bases; junction bases not matched to a gene: 11. CDR1 is ENHRY, CDR2 SYGVKD, per germline. Written as DNA, the CDR3 is TGTGCCATCAGTCCCGGCCCGGGACTAACTAACACCGGGGAGCTGTTTTTT. It translates to CAISPGPGLTNTGELFF.

The chain has TRBV6-5 and TRBJ2-1; 9 positions agree with TRBD2. Losses at the gene ends were 2 bases for V and 9 bases for J; bases not matched to a gene: 11. Germline V gene lookup returns CDR1 MNHEY and CDR2 SVGAGI. CDR3 length: 16 amino acids. CDR3 in amino acids: CASSYRSARGGSEQFF. The CDR3 DNA reads as TGTGCCAGCAGTTACCGCTCGGCGCGGGGGGGCTCTGAGCAGTTCTTC.